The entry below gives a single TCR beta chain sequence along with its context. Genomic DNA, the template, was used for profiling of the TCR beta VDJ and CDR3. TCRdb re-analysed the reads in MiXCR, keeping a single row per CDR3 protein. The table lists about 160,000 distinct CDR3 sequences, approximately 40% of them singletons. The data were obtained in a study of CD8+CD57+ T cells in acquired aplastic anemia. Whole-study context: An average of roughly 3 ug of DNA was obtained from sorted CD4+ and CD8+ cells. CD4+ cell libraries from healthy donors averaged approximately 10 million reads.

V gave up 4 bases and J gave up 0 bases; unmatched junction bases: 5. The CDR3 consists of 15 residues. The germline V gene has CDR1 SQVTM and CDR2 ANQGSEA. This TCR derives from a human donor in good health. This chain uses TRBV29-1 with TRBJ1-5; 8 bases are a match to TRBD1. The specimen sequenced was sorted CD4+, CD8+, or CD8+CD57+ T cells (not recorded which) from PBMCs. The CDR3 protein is CSVVSDRDSNQPQHF. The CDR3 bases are TGCAGCGTTGTTTCGGACAGGGATAGCAATCAGCCCCAGCATTTT.